This TCR beta chain was retrieved from a study of response to subunit inactivated influenza vaccine. This clonotype was picked up many times. Its target is unknown. TCRdb re-called the RT-PCR reads through MiXCR, storing one row per CDR3 protein. In the table there are around 170,000 distinct CDR3 sequences, 9.5% to 12% of which are singletons. Study observations and caveats: A suggestion made by the authors is that each seasonal influenza vaccination recruits few new T cells.

The sample was CD8+ T cells sorted from PBMCs, taken roughly 24 months after vaccination. The source is a man aged 45-69 years who received an inactivated influenza vaccine.

CDR3 DNA sequence: TGTGCCAGCAGTGATTCACGACAGGGCTCAGAGACCCAGTACTTC. This encodes CASSDSRQGSETQYF. The V and J genes are TRBV25-1 and TRBJ2-5; TRBD1 matches 7 bases. The J segment lost 4 bases and the V segment lost 3 bases, leaving 8 bases of the junction unmatched. The CDR3 totals 15 residues. In germline, CDR1 is MGHDK, CDR2 SYGVNS.